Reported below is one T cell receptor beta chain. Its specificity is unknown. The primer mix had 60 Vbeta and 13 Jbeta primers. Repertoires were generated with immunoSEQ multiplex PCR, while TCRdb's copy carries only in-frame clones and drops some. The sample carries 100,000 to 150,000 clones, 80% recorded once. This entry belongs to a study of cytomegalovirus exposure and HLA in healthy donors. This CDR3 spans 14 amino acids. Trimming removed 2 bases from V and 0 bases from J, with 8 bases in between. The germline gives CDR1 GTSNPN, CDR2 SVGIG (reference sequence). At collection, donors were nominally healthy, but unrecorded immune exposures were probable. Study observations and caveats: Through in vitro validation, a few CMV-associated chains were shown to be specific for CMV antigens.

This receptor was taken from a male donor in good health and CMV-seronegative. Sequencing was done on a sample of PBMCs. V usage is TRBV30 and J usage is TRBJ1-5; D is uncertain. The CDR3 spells CAWSPPVSNQPQHF. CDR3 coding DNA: TGTGCCTGGAGTCCGCCAGTTAGCAATCAGCCCCAGCATTTT. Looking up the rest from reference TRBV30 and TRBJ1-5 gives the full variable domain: SQTIHQWPATLVQPVGSPLSLECTVEGTSNPNLYWYRQAAGRGLQLLFYSVGIGQISSEVPQNLSASRPQDRQFILSSKKLLLSDSGFYLCAWSPPVSNQPQHFGDGTRLSIL.